This T cell receptor (beta chain) stems from a study of blood T cell repertoires in COVID-19. The table came from immunoSEQ multiplex PCR; TCRdb's copy has only in-frame clones and leaves some out. This sample yields about 130,000 clones, of which about 90% are seen a single time; approximately 20% belongs to the top ten. Looked up from germline, CDR1 is SGDLS and CDR2 is YYNGEE. V trimming: 1 base; J trimming: 2 bases; junction bases outside the gene matches: 14. This CDR3 comprises 20 residues. This chain joins TRBV9 and TRBJ2-1; 11 bases agree with TRBD2. The sequence was collected from a woman in her forties or fifties who had recovered from COVID-19. The sample was peripheral blood. The CDR3 protein is CASSVSSFHTSGRTYNEQFF. The CDR3 nucleotides read TGTGCCAGCAGCGTATCCTCCTTTCATACTAGCGGGAGAACCTACAATGAGCAGTTCTTC.